The next 26 T cell receptor beta chains were all read from a single sample in a study of T-cell memory formation after mild COVID-19 (dated by TCRdb to 2020 to 2023). The library relied on 5' RACE. Sequencing relied on an Illumina NovaSeq 6000. TCRdb reprocessed the public reads (quality trimming at Q25 with fastp, clone calling with MiXCR) and kept in-frame beta chains. Each CDR3 protein appears once, grouped with its most common genes and DNA. This sample comprises fewer than 250,000 distinct CDR3 sequences, under 30% of them detected only once. Together, the top ten hold approximately 10% of the sample. Source material: PBMCs or a T cell subset sorted from them (not recorded which). Receptor source: an adult woman who had mild COVID-19 (a few samples of this study predate the infection). The sample titles of this study are shuffled in the database, so cell type and time point are left out; the donor was told from shared clones.

The chain couples TRBV7-9 to TRBJ1-2; D unclear. With 6 bases removed from V and 4 bases from J, the gap between germline ends came to 9 bases. The length of the CDR3 is 12 residues. CDR1 and CDR2 (germline): SEHNR, FQNEAQ (reference sequence). The CDR3 region has the DNA TGTGCCAGCAGTTGGGATCTCTATGGCTACACCTTC. Protein sequence: CASSWDLYGYTF.

This clonotype was counted a few times. This chain uses TRBV6-6 with TRBJ2-1, with 11 bases identical to TRBD2. This CDR3 spans 16 amino acids. V was clipped by 2 bases and J by 8 bases; unmatched bases: 8. In germline, CDR1 is MNHNY, CDR2 SVGAGI (reference sequence). Here the CDR3 reads CASSYRLAGISDEQFF. The CDR3 nucleotides are TGTGCCAGCAGTTACCGACTAGCGGGAATATCTGATGAGCAGTTCTTC.

Many counts were recorded for this clonotype. The chain joins TRBV20-1 to TRBJ2-3; 9 bases line up with TRBD2. CDR1 is DFQATT, CDR2 SNEGSKA, per germline (reference sequence). This CDR3 has 18 amino acids. After removal of 2 bases from V and 4 bases from J, the junction contained 16 bases not matched to a gene. The CDR3 reads CSARSPGGAGGPPDTQYF. CDR3 bases: TGCAGTGCTAGATCTCCCGGCGGGGCGGGGGGGCCTCCAGATACGCAGTATTTT.

As DNA, the CDR3 is TGCGCCAGCAGCTTACAGCTCCTCGACTCTGGGGCCAACGTCCTGACTTTC. Its protein product is CASSLQLLDSGANVLTF. The V gene is TRBV5-1, the J gene TRBJ2-6; D is undetermined. The CDR3 loop spans 17 amino acids. The germline gives CDR1 SGHRS, CDR2 YFSETQ. V shed 2 bases and J shed 0 bases, with 12 bases lying between them.

In its sample, this clonotype was seen a few times. The chain links TRBV20-1 to TRBJ2-1, with TRBD2 matching over 11 bases. Germline V lookup: CDR1 DFQATT, CDR2 SNEGSKA (reference sequence). The V and J ends lost 3 bases and 9 bases, in that order; junction bases with no gene match: 4. CDR3 length: 13 residues. CDR3 DNA: TGCAGTGCTAGTGTAGCGGGGGGGACTGAGCAGTTCTTC. It is translated as CSASVAGGTEQFF.

A few counts support this clonotype. The chain links TRBV23-1 to TRBJ1-5; the match to TRBD1 covers 12 bases. TRBV23-1 is known as an ORF, though its function is uncertain. The CDR3 runs to 17 residues. V lost 11 bases to trimming and J lost 2 bases; unmatched junction nucleotides: 13. The CDR3 here is CAVRDRGRLVGNQPQHF. CDR3 in DNA: TGCGCCGTCAGGGACAGGGGGCGTTTAGTGGGCAATCAGCCCCAGCATTTT.

The V gene is TRBV14, the J gene TRBJ2-7; D is uncertain. V gave up 2 bases and J gave up 0 bases, with 5 bases separating them. Germline V gives CDR1 SGHDN, CDR2 FVKESK. CDR3 length: 13 residues. The DNA of the CDR3 is TGTGCCAGCAGCCAAATATCCTCCTACGAGCAGTACTTC. Translation: CASSQISSYEQYF. Looking up the rest from reference TRBV14 and TRBJ2-7 gives the full variable domain: EAGVTQFPSHSVIEKGQTVTLRCDPISGHDNLYWYRRVMGKEIKFLLHFVKESKQDESGMPNNRFLAERTGGTYSTLKVQPAELEDSGVYFCASSQISSYEQYFGPGTRLTVT.

This chain connects TRBV5-6 to TRBJ2-7; 10 bases match TRBD2. Germline V gene lookup returns CDR1 SGHDT and CDR2 YYEEEE. CDR3 length: 15 residues. V was pared by 0 bases and J by 1 base, with 1 base of the junction left unmatched. In DNA form, the CDR3 reads TGTGCCAGCAGCTTGGGGGGACTAGCGTCCTACGAGCAGTACTTC. This encodes CASSLGGLASYEQYF.

This clonotype has only a few counts. This chain connects TRBV7-9 to TRBJ1-4, with D perhaps TRBD1 (5 bases). There are 13 residues in the CDR3. Per germline, CDR1 SEHNR and CDR2 FQNEAQ (reference sequence). V was shortened by 0 bases and J by 10 bases, with 9 bases between the two germline ends. This CDR3 is CASSLAGGRKLFF. As DNA, the CDR3 is TGTGCCAGCAGCTTAGCTGGGGGTCGAAAACTGTTTTTT.

This clonotype was counted only a few times. The chain joins TRBV30 to TRBJ2-3; D is perhaps TRBD2 (6 bases). V was clipped by 7 bases and J by 1 base, with 18 bases between them. The CDR3 runs to 15 residues. Germline V gene lookup returns CDR1 GTSNPN and CDR2 SVGIG (reference sequence). DNA for the CDR3: TGTGCCTCACCCCTTTACGGCGGGGGCACAGATACGCAGTATTTT. Its protein is CASPLYGGGTDTQYF.

The J gene is TRBJ1-5, the V gene TRBV18; 7 bases fit TRBD1. The V segment lost 3 bases and the J segment 7 bases; nucleotides outside the gene matches: 3. The CDR3 extends over 13 amino acids. Per germline, CDR1 KGHSH and CDR2 LQKENI. The CDR3 spells CASSPNRGQPQHF. For the CDR3, the DNA is TGTGCCAGCTCACCGAACAGGGGACAGCCCCAGCATTTT.

This clonotype appeared many times. The chain employs TRBV18 and TRBJ2-7, with TRBD1 matching over 8 bases. This CDR3 is built from 17 residues. Germline V lookup: CDR1 KGHSH, CDR2 LQKENI. With V trimmed by 2 bases and J by 1 base, 10 bases remained unmatched. The CDR3 protein is CASSPKLLTGGSYEQYF. CDR3 coding DNA: TGTGCCAGCTCACCAAAATTGCTAACAGGGGGGTCCTACGAGCAGTACTTC.

V usage is TRBV6-5 and J usage is TRBJ1-1; 9 nucleotides align to TRBD1. J was trimmed by 6 bases and V by 3 bases; bases with no gene match: 8. The CDR3 length is 15 residues. Germline CDR1 reads MNHEY; CDR2 reads SVGAGI. Here the CDR3 reads CASSYINRGRAEAFF. Written as DNA, the CDR3 is TGTGCCAGCAGTTATATCAACAGGGGGCGCGCTGAAGCTTTCTTT.

V and J are TRBV7-9 and TRBJ2-7, with 10 bases that match TRBD2. Germline V gives CDR1 SEHNR, CDR2 FQNEAQ (reference sequence). There are 16 residues in the CDR3. The trim removed 1 base at V and 4 bases at J, leaving 7 bases unmatched. In DNA form, the CDR3 reads TGTGCCAGCAGCTTAGGGCCTACTAGCGGGGTTTACGAGCAGTACTTC. Amino acids: CASSLGPTSGVYEQYF.

The chain combines TRBV11-2 with TRBJ2-1, with a possible D match to TRBD2 (6 bases). V was cut by 1 base and J by 4 bases, with 8 bases left in between. The CDR3 sequence is 14 residues long. Germline V gene sequence: CDR1 SGHAT, CDR2 FQNNGV. The CDR3 DNA sequence: TGTGCCAGCAGCTTAGTTGGACTATACAATGAGCAGTTCTTC. The encoded protein is CASSLVGLYNEQFF.

This clonotype was counted a few times. The chain recombines TRBV7-9 with TRBJ2-5; TRBD2 aligns across 8 bases. V lost 5 bases to trimming and J lost 4 bases; unmatched junction nucleotides: 3. The CDR3 contains 13 residues. The germline CDR1 and CDR2 sequences are SEHNR and FQNEAQ (reference sequence). The CDR3 DNA reads as TGTGCCAGCAGCGAAACTAGCGGAGAGACCCAGTACTTC. Translation gives CASSETSGETQYF.

This rearrangement joins TRBV7-2 to TRBJ1-1; tentatively, D is TRBD1 (6 bases). Trimming removed 0 bases from V and 5 bases from J, with 13 bases in between. CDR1 and CDR2 from the germline V gene are SGHTA and FQGNSA. The CDR3 has 15 residues. CDR3 residues: CASSLAGARETEAFF. The CDR3, as DNA: TGTGCCAGCAGCTTAGCGGGGGCAAGGGAAACTGAAGCTTTCTTT. Full variable domain (outside the CDR3, taken from reference TRBV7-2 and TRBJ1-1): GAGVSQSPSNKVTEKGKDVELRCDPISGHTALYWYRQSLGQGLEFLIYFQGNSAPDKSGLPSDRFSAERTGGSVSTLTIQRTQQEDSAVYLCASSLAGARETEAFFGQGTRLTVV.

Only a few counts were recorded for this clonotype. This sequence joins TRBV20-1 and TRBJ2-7; 10 bases are shared with TRBD1. V shed 1 base and J 2 bases; nucleotides not matched to a gene: 8. The germline V gene has CDR1 DFQATT and CDR2 SNEGSKA (reference sequence). The CDR3 is 16 residues long. CDR3 loop: CSARAPGDRGTYEQYF. Written as DNA, the CDR3 is TGCAGTGCTAGAGCACCGGGGGACAGGGGTACCTACGAGCAGTACTTC.

This clonotype was detected a few times. The chain employs TRBV7-3 and TRBJ2-5; 9 bases line up with TRBD2. The CDR3 has 16 residues. V was clipped by 8 bases and J by 7 bases; unmatched bases: 17. Per the germline V gene, CDR1 is SGHTA and CDR2 is FQGTGA. As DNA, the CDR3 is TGTGCCAGCTTAACTCGGGTAGCGGGGGAGTCCGGGACCCAGTACTTC. It is translated as CASLTRVAGESGTQYF.

V and J are TRBV6-4 and TRBJ2-1; the match to TRBD2 covers 14 bases. Germline V gene sequence: CDR1 MRHNA, CDR2 SNTAGT. This CDR3 region has 15 residues. Unmatched junction bases numbered 7, after V lost 6 bases and J lost 9 bases. CDR3 in amino acids: CASSSTSGRASEQFF. The CDR3 nucleotides read TGTGCCAGCAGCTCGACTAGCGGGAGGGCCTCTGAGCAGTTCTTC.

This clonotype was counted a few times. The chain uses TRBV20-1 and TRBJ2-7; 10 bases align to TRBD1. Per germline, CDR1 DFQATT and CDR2 SNEGSKA (reference sequence). CDR3 length: 15 amino acids. Trimming cost V 6 bases and J 5 bases; bases outside gene matches: 13. DNA of the CDR3: TGCAGTGCGGGCCGGGACAGGGGTAATCTCGACGAGCAGTACTTC. The encoded protein is CSAGRDRGNLDEQYF.

The rearrangement links TRBV5-8 to TRBJ2-1, with TRBD2 matching over 11 bases. Germline lookup yields CDR1 SGHTS and CDR2 YDEGEE. The CDR3 runs 15 residues. The V segment lost 4 bases and the J segment 5 bases; nucleotides outside the gene matches: 5. CDR3 loop: CASSRGLAAHNEQFF. Written as DNA, the CDR3 is TGTGCCAGCAGCAGGGGACTAGCGGCCCACAATGAGCAGTTCTTC.

The chain combines TRBV4-3 with TRBJ2-1, with 7 positions matching TRBD2. This CDR3 is 17 amino acids long. The trim removed 1 base at V and 4 bases at J, leaving 10 bases unmatched. Germline-derived CDR1 and CDR2 are LGHNA and YSLEER. The CDR3 protein is CASSQGPIGRLYNEQFF. Here the CDR3 DNA reads TGCGCCAGCAGCCAAGGGCCCATCGGGAGGTTGTACAATGAGCAGTTCTTC.

The rearrangement joins TRBV6-5 to TRBJ2-7, with D perhaps matching TRBD1 (6 bases). CDR1 and CDR2 from the germline V gene are MNHEY and SVGAGI. The CDR3 is 14 amino acids. V was clipped by 5 bases and J by 7 bases, with 18 bases between them. The CDR3 loop reads CASSQGDITGEQYF. CDR3 bases: TGTGCCAGCAGTCAAGGGGACATAACGGGGGAGCAGTACTTC.

This chain joins TRBV4-2 and TRBJ2-5; D remains ambiguous. The CDR3 consists of 14 residues. CDR1 and CDR2 (germline): LGHNA, YNFKEQ. The V end was cut by 4 bases, the J end by 5 bases, with 14 bases between. The CDR3: CASSRGERRETQYF. CDR3 bases: TGTGCCAGCAGCCGAGGCGAGCGCCGGGAGACCCAGTACTTC.

The V gene is TRBV3-1, the J gene TRBJ2-1; TRBD2 agrees at 7 bases. The CDR3 covers 17 residues. V shed 0 bases, J shed 0 bases, and the junction held 5 bases outside the gene matches. Germline V lookup: CDR1 LGHDT, CDR2 YNNKEL (reference sequence). In DNA, the CDR3 is TGTGCCAGCAGCCAAGAGGGACTATCCAGCTCCTACAATGAGCAGTTCTTC. Translated, it gives CASSQEGLSSSYNEQFF.